Below, 14 T cell receptor beta chains from the same sample are listed, as sequenced in a study of T cell repertoires in cytomegalovirus infection. Their specific antigens are unknown. TCRdb reprocessed the reads via MiXCR and lists one record per CDR3 protein. The table shows about 920,000 distinct CDR3 sequences, with roughly 30% occurring only once. This material consisted of cultured CD8+ T cells from PBMCs, taken from culture after CMV antigen stimulation. All receptors come from a human donor in good health (CMV status not recorded). Some clones in this sample may be carry-over from other donors' samples.

In this sample, this clonotype turned up many times. The genes are TRBV12-3 or TRBV12-4 and TRBJ2-5; 9 bases line up with TRBD2. The CDR3 runs 16 residues. The J segment lost 7 bases and the V segment lost 2 bases, leaving 11 bases of the junction unmatched. The CDR3 sequence is CASSLWEAGGRGTQYF. As DNA, the CDR3 is TGTGCCAGCAGTTTATGGGAAGCGGGGGGAAGAGGGACCCAGTACTTC.

The chain is built from TRBV7-9 and TRBJ2-2; 8 bases line up with TRBD2. V lost 5 bases and J lost 6; bases outside the gene matches: 8. Germline assignment: CDR1 SEHNR and CDR2 FQNEAQ (reference sequence). This CDR3 contains 15 residues. In DNA, the CDR3 is TGTGCCAGCAGCGCAACGGGGGGGCCCCCCGGGGAGCTGTTTTTT. Protein product: CASSATGGPPGELFF.

Turning to this clonotype: This could be a read error, since a much larger clone is one nucleotide away. The chain combines TRBV6-5 with TRBJ1-1, with D uncertain. The germline CDR1 and CDR2 sequences are MNHEY and SVGAGI. This CDR3 is 16 amino acids long. Trimming took 1 base from V and 1 from J, leaving 13 bases between them. The CDR3 DNA reads TGTGCCAGCAGTTACTTGCTTCAGAGGGAGAACACTGAAGCTTTCTTT. Translated: CASSYLLQRENTEAFF.

The rearrangement joins TRBV27 to TRBJ2-5; 14 nucleotides agree with TRBD2. Germline V lookup: CDR1 MNHEY, CDR2 SMNVEV (reference sequence). The V gene end was trimmed by 5 bases and the J gene end by 5 bases; junction bases not matched to a gene: 10. The CDR3 is 17 amino acids. CDR3 sequence reads: CASSPGTSGGYRETQYF. CDR3 coding DNA: TGTGCCAGCAGTCCCGGGACTAGCGGGGGCTATAGGGAGACCCAGTACTTC.

Regarding this clonotype: One base away lies a much larger clone, so this may be a sequencing read error. The rearrangement links TRBV12-3 or TRBV12-4 to TRBJ2-7; 7 bases fit TRBD1. V trimming: 7 bases; J trimming: 0 bases; junction bases outside the gene matches: 6. The CDR3 extends over 14 amino acids. For the CDR3, the DNA is TGTGCCAGCACCCCGTACAGGGGCTCCTACGAGCAGTACTTC. Translating gives CASTPYRGSYEQYF.

The chain links TRBV6-1 to TRBJ1-1, with a tentative D call TRBD1 (6 bases). The CDR3 is 16 residues long. The germline V gene encodes CDR1 MNHNS and CDR2 SASEGT. V lost 2 bases to trimming and J lost 6 bases, with 19 bases between them. Here the CDR3 reads CASSETPKQGWSEAFF. The CDR3 DNA sequence: TGTGCCAGCAGTGAAACTCCAAAACAGGGTTGGTCTGAAGCTTTCTTT.

The sample holds a few counts of this clonotype. This CDR3 reads CASSPKRGDNEQFF. The CDR3 nucleotides are TGTGCCAGTAGTCCTAAGCGGGGGGATAATGAGCAGTTCTTC. The chain links TRBV19 to TRBJ2-1; 9 bases agree with TRBD2. CDR1 and CDR2 from the germline V gene are LNHDA and SQIVND (reference sequence). After removal of 5 bases from V and 7 bases from J, the junction contained 6 bases not matched to a gene. The CDR3 covers 14 residues. The full variable domain, its missing parts supplied by reference TRBV19 and TRBJ2-1, is DGGITQSPKYLFRKEGQNVTLSCEQNLNHDAMYWYRQDPGQGLRLIYYSQIVNDFQKGDIAEGYSVSREKKESFPLTVTSAQKNPTAFYLCASSPKRGDNEQFFGPGTRLTVL.

The table lists this clonotype with many counts. The J gene is TRBJ1-1, the V gene TRBV7-2; 7 bases fit TRBD1. Trimming at V came to 2 bases and at J to 4 bases, leaving 16 bases not matched to a gene. Germline values: CDR1 SGHTA, CDR2 FQGNSA. CDR3 size: 18 residues. The CDR3 region is CASSLRVGQGVSFTEAFF. CDR3 DNA: TGTGCCAGCAGCTTAAGAGTTGGGCAGGGGGTTTCGTTCACTGAAGCTTTCTTT.

A few counts support this clonotype. This chain links TRBV2 with TRBJ1-2; tentatively, D is TRBD1 (5 bases). Germline assignment: CDR1 SNHLY and CDR2 FYNNEI. V dropped 8 bases and J dropped 7 bases, with 14 bases sitting between them. The CDR3 extends over 12 amino acids. The CDR3 is CASPQGGSGYTF. CDR3 DNA sequence: TGTGCCAGCCCGCAGGGAGGGAGTGGCTACACCTTC.

This clonotype has a handful of counts. The V gene is TRBV14, the J gene TRBJ1-6, with D uncertain. Germline loops: CDR1 SGHDN, CDR2 FVKESK. The CDR3 spans 18 residues. The ends were cut back, 5 bases at V and 0 bases at J, with 17 bases in the middle. In DNA, the CDR3 is TGTGCCAGCAGCAACAAGTCGGGTCCAGGCTCCTATAATTCACCCCTCCACTTT. Translating it yields CASSNKSGPGSYNSPLHF.

This rearrangement joins TRBV27 to TRBJ1-5; 8 nucleotides align to TRBD1. Germline V gene lookup returns CDR1 MNHEY and CDR2 SMNVEV (reference sequence). This CDR3 has 15 amino acids. CDR3 residues: CVTASRQGSNQPQHF. The CDR3 DNA sequence: TGTGTCACCGCGTCCAGACAGGGGAGCAATCAGCCCCAGCATTTT.

This chain links TRBV27 with TRBJ1-2; D not certain. Trimming left V 5 bases short and J 0 bases short, with 10 bases between. Germline CDR1 MNHEY, CDR2 SMNVEV (reference sequence). The CDR3 has 14 residues. The CDR3 here is CASSPGSTNYGYTF. The CDR3 DNA follows: TGTGCCAGCAGTCCGGGCAGCACTAACTATGGCTACACCTTC.

This clonotype has at least ten counts. This chain connects TRBV7-8 to TRBJ1-5, with 7 nucleotides matching TRBD1. The CDR3 has 14 residues. The germline CDR1 and CDR2 sequences are SGHVS and FQNEAQ. The ends lost 4 bases at V and 5 bases at J; junction bases unmatched: 5. The CDR3 DNA follows: TGTGCCAGCAGCTCGACAGGGAGATATCAGCCCCAGCATTTT. Its protein is CASSSTGRYQPQHF. Drawing the rest from reference TRBV7-8 and TRBJ1-5, the complete variable domain is GAGVSQSPRYKVAKRGQDVALRCDPISGHVSLFWYQQALGQGPEFLTYFQNEAQLDKSGLPSDRFFAERPEGSVSTLKIQRTQQEDSAVYLCASSSTGRYQPQHFGDGTRLSIL.

In the case of this clonotype: A much larger clone sits a single nucleotide away, making a read error possible. The chain links TRBV7-2 to TRBJ2-6, with D possibly matching TRBD1 (5 bases). The germline V gene has CDR1 SGHTA and CDR2 FQGNSA. The CDR3 runs to 14 residues. The DNA for the CDR3 is TGTGCCAGCAGTTTGCCCTCTGGGGCCAACGTCCCGACTTTC. It encodes CASSLPSGANVPTF.